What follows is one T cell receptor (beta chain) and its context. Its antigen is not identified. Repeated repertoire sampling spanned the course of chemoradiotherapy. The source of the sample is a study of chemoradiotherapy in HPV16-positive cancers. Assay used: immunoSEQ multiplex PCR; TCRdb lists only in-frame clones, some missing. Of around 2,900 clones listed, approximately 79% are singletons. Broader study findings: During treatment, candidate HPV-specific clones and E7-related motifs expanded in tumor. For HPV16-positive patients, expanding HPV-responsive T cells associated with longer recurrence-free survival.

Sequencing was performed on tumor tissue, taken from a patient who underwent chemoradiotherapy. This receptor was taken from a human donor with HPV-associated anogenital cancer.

The CDR3 loop reads CASSIRSGPATYEQYF. The CDR3 region has the DNA TGTGCCAGCAGCATTCGTTCGGGCCCCGCCACCTACGAGCAGTACTTC. The chain employs TRBV7-2 and TRBJ2-7; D ambiguous. CDR1 and CDR2 from the germline V gene are SGHTA and FQGNSA. The CDR3 spans 16 residues. The V gene lost 5 bases and the J gene lost 2 bases, with 19 bases spanning the gap.